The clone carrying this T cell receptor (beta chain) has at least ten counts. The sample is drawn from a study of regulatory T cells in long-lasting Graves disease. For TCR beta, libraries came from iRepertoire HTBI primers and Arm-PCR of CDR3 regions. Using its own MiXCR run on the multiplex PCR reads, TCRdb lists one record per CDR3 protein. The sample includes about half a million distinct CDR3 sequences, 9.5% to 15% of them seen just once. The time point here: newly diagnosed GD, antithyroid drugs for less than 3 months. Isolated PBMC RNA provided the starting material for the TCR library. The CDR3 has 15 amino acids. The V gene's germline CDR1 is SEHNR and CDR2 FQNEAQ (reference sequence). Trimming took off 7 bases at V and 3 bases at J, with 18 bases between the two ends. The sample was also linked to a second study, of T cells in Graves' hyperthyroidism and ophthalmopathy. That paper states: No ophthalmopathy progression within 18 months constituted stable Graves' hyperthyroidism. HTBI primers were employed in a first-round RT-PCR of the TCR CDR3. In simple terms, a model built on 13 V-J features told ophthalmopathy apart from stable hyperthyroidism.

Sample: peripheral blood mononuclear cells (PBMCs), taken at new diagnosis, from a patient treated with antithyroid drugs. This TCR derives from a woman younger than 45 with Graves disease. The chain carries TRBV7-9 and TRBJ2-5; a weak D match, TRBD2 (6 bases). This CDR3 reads CASTLLEGREETQYF. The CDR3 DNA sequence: TGTGCCAGCACCCTGTTGGAGGGAAGAGAAGAGACCCAGTACTTC.